A single sample is the source of the 8 T cell receptor beta chains below, sequenced in a study of shared clonotypes between healthy human individuals. Generated by immunoSEQ multiplex PCR, the TCRdb table keeps only in-frame clones and is missing some. The repertoire holds approximately 2.1 million clones, with 85% to 95% as singletons. Sequenced material: naive CD4+ T cells from PBMCs. Subset here: CD45RA+ positively selected. The source is a man younger than 35 in good health. Some clones in this sample may be carry-over from other donors' samples.

V gene TRBV5-1 combines with J gene TRBJ1-2, with 8 positions matching TRBD1. V gave up 4 bases and J gave up 4 bases; unmatched junction bases: 3. Germline V CDR1 and CDR2: SGHRS, YFSETQ. CDR3 length equals 13 residues. DNA for the CDR3: TGCGCCAGCAGCACCGACAGGGGCTATGGCTACACCTTC. Its protein is CASSTDRGYGYTF.

The V call is TRBV6-1, the J call TRBJ1-5, with D unresolved. This CDR3 region has 16 residues. In germline, CDR1 is MNHNS, CDR2 SASEGT. Trimming pared 4 bases from V and 3 bases from J, leaving 16 bases between. The CDR3 sequence: CASSGGPTSSNQPQHF. In DNA, the CDR3 is TGTGCCAGCAGTGGAGGGCCGACCAGTTCCAATCAGCCCCAGCATTTT.

CDR3 DNA sequence: TGTGCCACTAGCGACGGGCCCGCCTACGAGCAGTACTTC. Protein: CATSDGPAYEQYF. The genes are TRBV6-1 and TRBJ2-7; a possible D gene is TRBD2 (6 bases). Germline V CDR1 and CDR2: MNHNS, SASEGT. The CDR3 sequence is 13 residues long. V was clipped by 10 bases and J by 2 bases, with 15 bases between them.

The chain recombines TRBV28 with TRBJ1-3; 12 bases agree with TRBD1. Trimming removed 6 bases from V and 3 bases from J; junction bases left unmatched: 9. Germline V gives CDR1 MDHEN, CDR2 SYDVKM. This CDR3 contains 17 residues. In DNA form, the CDR3 reads TGTGCCAGCAGCCCGTGGGACAGGGGGCGGATTGGAAACACCATATATTTT. Residues: CASSPWDRGRIGNTIYF.

This chain joins TRBV28 and TRBJ2-7; D not certain. The CDR3 extends over 14 amino acids. From germline, CDR1 is MDHEN and CDR2 SYDVKM. Trimming pared 6 bases from V and 3 bases from J, leaving 15 bases between. Written as DNA, the CDR3 is TGTGCCAGCAGGTCCGCACCGGGCCACTACGAGCAGTACTTC. Its protein is CASRSAPGHYEQYF.

The chain couples TRBV28 to TRBJ2-3; 8 positions agree with TRBD1. This CDR3 has 17 residues. Germline CDR1 reads MDHEN; CDR2 reads SYDVKM. With 7 bases clipped from V and 4 bases from J, the junction kept 16 bases outside the gene matches. The CDR3 nucleotides are TGTGCCAGCATCAATGGTCCCGGGACAGGCCGATCAGATACGCAGTATTTT. Its translation: CASINGPGTGRSDTQYF.

The chain is built from TRBV5-1 and TRBJ1-1; TRBD1 matches 11 bases. V dropped 1 base and J dropped 1; count of bases not matched to a gene: 6. Germline assignment: CDR1 SGHRS and CDR2 YFSETQ. There are 17 residues in the CDR3. The CDR3 here is CASSLRPGTGGNTEAFF. The CDR3 DNA follows: TGCGCCAGCAGCTTGCGTCCCGGGACAGGGGGGAACACTGAAGCTTTCTTT. The whole variable domain, filled in from reference TRBV5-1 and TRBJ1-1, reads KAGVTQTPRYLIKTRGQQVTLSCSPISGHRSVSWYQQTPGQGLQFLFEYFSETQRNKGNFPGRFSGRQFSNSRSEMNVSTLELGDSALYLCASSLRPGTGGNTEAFFGQGTRLTVV.

This rearrangement joins TRBV28 to TRBJ1-5; 10 bases fit TRBD1. Losses at the gene ends were 6 bases for V and 5 bases for J; bases not matched to a gene: 10. Germline-derived CDR1 and CDR2 are MDHEN and SYDVKM. This CDR3 is 16 amino acids long. The CDR3 DNA sequence: TGTGCCAGCAGCCAAAGTGGGACAGGGGATGATCAGCCCCAGCATTTT. It encodes CASSQSGTGDDQPQHF.